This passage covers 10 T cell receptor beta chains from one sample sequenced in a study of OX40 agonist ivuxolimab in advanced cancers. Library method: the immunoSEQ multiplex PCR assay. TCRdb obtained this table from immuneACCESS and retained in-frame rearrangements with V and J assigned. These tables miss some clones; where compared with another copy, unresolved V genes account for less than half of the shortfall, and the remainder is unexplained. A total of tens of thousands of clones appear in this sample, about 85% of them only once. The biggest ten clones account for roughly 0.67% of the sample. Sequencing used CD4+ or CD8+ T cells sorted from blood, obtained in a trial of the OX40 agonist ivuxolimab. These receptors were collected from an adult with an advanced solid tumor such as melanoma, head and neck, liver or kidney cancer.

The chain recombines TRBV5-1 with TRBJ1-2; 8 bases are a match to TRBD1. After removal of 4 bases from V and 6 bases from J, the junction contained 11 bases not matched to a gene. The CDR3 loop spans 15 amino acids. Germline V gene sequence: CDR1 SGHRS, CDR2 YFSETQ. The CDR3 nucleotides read TGCGCCAGCAGCCCCATTGCGGACAGGGTTAATGGCTACACCTTC. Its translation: CASSPIADRVNGYTF.

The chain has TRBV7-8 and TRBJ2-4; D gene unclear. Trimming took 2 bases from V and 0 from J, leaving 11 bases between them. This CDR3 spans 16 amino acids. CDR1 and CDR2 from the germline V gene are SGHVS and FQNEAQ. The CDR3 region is CASSLSGRLAKNIQYF. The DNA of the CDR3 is TGTGCCAGCAGCTTATCGGGCAGACTAGCCAAAAACATTCAGTACTTC.

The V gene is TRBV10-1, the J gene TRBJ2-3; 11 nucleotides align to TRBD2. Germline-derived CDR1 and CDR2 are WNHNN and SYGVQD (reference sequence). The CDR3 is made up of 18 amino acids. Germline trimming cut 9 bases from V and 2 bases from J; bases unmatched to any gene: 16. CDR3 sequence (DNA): TGCGCCAGGATAGCGGGAGGGAGCCCTAGGACCATCACAGATACGCAGTATTTT. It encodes CARIAGGSPRTITDTQYF.

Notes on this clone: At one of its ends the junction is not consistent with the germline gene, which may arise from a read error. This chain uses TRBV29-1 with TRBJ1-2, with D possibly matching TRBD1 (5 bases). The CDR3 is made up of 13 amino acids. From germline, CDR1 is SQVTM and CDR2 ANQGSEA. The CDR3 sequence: CSVEVHGDGGLFF. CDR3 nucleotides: TGCAGCGTTGAAGTTCACGGGGACGGTGGCCTCTTCTTC.

Here the CDR3 DNA reads TGCGCCAGCAGTGTACAGGGGGCTTTGACTGAAGCTTTCTTT. Translated: CASSVQGALTEAFF. V and J are TRBV10-2 and TRBJ1-1; 9 positions match TRBD1. CDR1 and CDR2 from the germline V gene are WSHSY and SAAADI. CDR3 length equals 14 residues. V lost 4 bases, J lost 5 bases, and 5 bases stayed unmatched.

CDR3 nucleotides: TGTGCCAGCAGATCCGGGACAGCCTACGAGCAGTACTTC. Translating it yields CASRSGTAYEQYF. V is TRBV2 and J is TRBJ2-7, with 7 positions matching TRBD1. This CDR3 region has 13 residues. Germline loops: CDR1 SNHLY, CDR2 FYNNEI. J lost 2 bases, V lost 6 bases, and 4 bases had no gene match.

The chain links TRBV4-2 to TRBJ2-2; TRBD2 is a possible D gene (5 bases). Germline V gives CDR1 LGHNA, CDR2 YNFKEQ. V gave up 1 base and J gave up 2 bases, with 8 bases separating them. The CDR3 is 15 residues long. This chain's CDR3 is CASSQGLLNTGELFF. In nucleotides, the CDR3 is TGTGCCAGCAGCCAAGGACTACTTAACACCGGGGAGCTGTTTTTT.

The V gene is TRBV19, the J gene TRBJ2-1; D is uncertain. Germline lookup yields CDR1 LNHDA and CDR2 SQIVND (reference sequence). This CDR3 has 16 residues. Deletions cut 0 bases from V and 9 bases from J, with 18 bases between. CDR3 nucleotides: TGTGCCAGTAGTATAGATTATGGGCCGCATTTCGTTGAGCAGTTCTTC. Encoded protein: CASSIDYGPHFVEQFF.

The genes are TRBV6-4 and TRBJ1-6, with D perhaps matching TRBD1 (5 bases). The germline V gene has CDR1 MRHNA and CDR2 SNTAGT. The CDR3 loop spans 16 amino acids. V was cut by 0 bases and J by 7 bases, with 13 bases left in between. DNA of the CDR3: TGTGCCAGCAGTGACTCAGCCCAGGGAACCAATTCACCCCTCCACTTT. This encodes CASSDSAQGTNSPLHF.

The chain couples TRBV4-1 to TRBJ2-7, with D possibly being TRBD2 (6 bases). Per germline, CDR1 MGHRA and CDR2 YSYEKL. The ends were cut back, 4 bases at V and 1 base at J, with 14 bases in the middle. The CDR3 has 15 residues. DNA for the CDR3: TGCGCCAGCAGCCCCCGGGAGCAGGGTTCCTACGAGCAGTACTTC. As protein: CASSPREQGSYEQYF.